The sequence of this T cell receptor beta chain was determined in a study of radiation and T cells in renal cell carcinoma. Overall study: Nephrectomy followed 15 Gy stereotactic body radiation by 4 weeks. The study, taken as a whole, reports: Top tumor clonotypes rose in blood 2 weeks post-radiation, then contracted. No pretreatment tumor biopsies were available for baseline clonotypes.

Germline loops: CDR1 ENHRY, CDR2 SYGVKD. J lost 8 bases, V lost 5 bases, and 4 bases had no gene match. The CDR3 runs 14 residues. Time point: blood 2 weeks post-SBRT. Indicated treatment: 15 Gy SBRT to primary tumor, nephrectomy 4 weeks later. The tumor was a clear cell renal cell carcinoma. Using immunoSEQ multiplex PCR, the repertoire was profiled, and TCRdb retains in-frame clones only, with some absent. Of roughly 78,000 clones in the sample, more than 75% are singletons; the top ten hold approximately 6.4%. On this clone: Its target is unknown.

The chain joins TRBV10-3 to TRBJ2-1, with 12 bases fitting TRBD2. The specimen comprised blood, sampled from a patient whose treatment included radiotherapy and nephrectomy. This clonotype was sampled from a man aged 55-75 years with renal cell carcinoma. This CDR3 is CAISLAGGGYEQFF. The CDR3 DNA sequence: TGTGCCATCAGTCTAGCGGGAGGGGGGTATGAGCAGTTCTTC.